This T cell receptor beta chain stems from a study of blood T cell repertoires in COVID-19. V shed 5 bases and J shed 5 bases, with 16 bases lying between them. The CDR3 contains 14 residues. Germline V gene lookup returns CDR1 LGHDT and CDR2 YNNKEL (reference sequence). Profiling relied on immunoSEQ multiplex PCR, and the TCRdb table lists in-frame clones only, not all of them. The sample gives around 280,000 clones, around four fifths of which show up once; around 3.9% is in the top ten. The sequencing input was peripheral blood. V is TRBV3-1 (or the pseudogene TRBV3-2) and J is TRBJ2-7, with a possible D match to TRBD2 (6 bases). The TCR comes from a woman in her fifties or sixties with active or convalescent COVID-19. The CDR3 reads CASSVGLAIDEQYF. The CDR3 nucleotides read TGTGCCAGCAGCGTAGGGCTAGCGATCGACGAGCAGTACTTC.